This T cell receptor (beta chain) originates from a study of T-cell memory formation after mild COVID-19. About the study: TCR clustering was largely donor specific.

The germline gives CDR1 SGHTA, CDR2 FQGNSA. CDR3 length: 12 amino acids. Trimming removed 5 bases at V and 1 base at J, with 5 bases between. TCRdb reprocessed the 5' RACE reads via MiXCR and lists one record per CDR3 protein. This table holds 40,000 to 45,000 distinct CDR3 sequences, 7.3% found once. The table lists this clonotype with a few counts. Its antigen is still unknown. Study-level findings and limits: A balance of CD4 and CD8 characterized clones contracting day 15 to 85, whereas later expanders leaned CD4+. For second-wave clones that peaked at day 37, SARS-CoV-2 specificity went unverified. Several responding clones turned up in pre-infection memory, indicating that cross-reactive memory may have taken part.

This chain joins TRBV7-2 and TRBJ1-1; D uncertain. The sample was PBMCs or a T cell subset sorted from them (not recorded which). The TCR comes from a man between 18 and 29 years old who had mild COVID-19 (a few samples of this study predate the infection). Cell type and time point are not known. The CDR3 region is CASSQWNTEAFF. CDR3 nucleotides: TGTGCCAGCAGCCAGTGGAACACTGAAGCTTTCTTT. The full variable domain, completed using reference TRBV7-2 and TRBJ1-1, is GAGVSQSPSNKVTEKGKDVELRCDPISGHTALYWYRQSLGQGLEFLIYFQGNSAPDKSGLPSDRFSAERTGGSVSTLTIQRTQQEDSAVYLCASSQWNTEAFFGQGTRLTVV.